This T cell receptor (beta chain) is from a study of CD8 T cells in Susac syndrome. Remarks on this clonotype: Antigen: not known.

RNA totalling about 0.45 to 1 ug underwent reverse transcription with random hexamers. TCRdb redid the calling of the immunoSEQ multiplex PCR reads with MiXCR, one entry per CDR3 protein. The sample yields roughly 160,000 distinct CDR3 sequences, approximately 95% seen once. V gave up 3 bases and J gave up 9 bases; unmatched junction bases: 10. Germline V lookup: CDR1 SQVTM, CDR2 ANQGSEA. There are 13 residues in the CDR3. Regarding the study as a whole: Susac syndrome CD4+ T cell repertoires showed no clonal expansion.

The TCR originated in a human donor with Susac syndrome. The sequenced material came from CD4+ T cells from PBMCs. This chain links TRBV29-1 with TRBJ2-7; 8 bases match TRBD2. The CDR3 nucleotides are TGCAGCGTTGAGTCGGGAGGGTTCTCTGGGCAGTACTTC. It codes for CSVESGGFSGQYF.